A single TCR beta chain is shown here with its context. Using immunoSEQ multiplex PCR, the repertoire was profiled, and TCRdb retains in-frame clones only, with some absent. The sample has 220,000 or so clones; more than 80% are singletons. The CDR3 has 15 residues. Germline assignment: CDR1 SGDLS and CDR2 YYNGEE. Trimming removed 5 bases at V and 3 bases at J, with 16 bases between. These data are taken from a study of blood T cell repertoires in COVID-19. The receptor comes from a man aged 50-60 years who had been exposed to COVID-19. The sample comprised PBMCs or T cells enriched from blood (not recorded which). The chain carries TRBV9 and TRBJ2-3; possibly TRBD2 for D (5 bases). The CDR3 here is CASSESPLATDTQYF. The CDR3 nucleotides read TGTGCCAGCAGTGAGTCACCTCTAGCTACAGATACGCAGTATTTT.